This T cell receptor (beta chain) was identified during a study of T-cell memory formation after mild COVID-19. This CDR3 comprises 13 residues. From germline, CDR1 is KGHDR and CDR2 SFDVKD. V was clipped by 4 bases and J by 7 bases, with 10 bases between them. Whole-study findings and limits: Later expanders leaned toward CD4+, whereas clones contracting from day 15 to 85 were balanced CD4/CD8. In pre-infection memory, a portion of responding clones appeared, which suggested that cross-reactive memory joined.

One entry per CDR3 protein, called by TCRdb with MiXCR from the 5' RACE reads. The repertoire holds some 120,000 distinct CDR3 sequences, with approximately 16% as singletons. This clonotype was detected only a few times. The antigen is unknown. Sample: PBMCs or a T cell subset sorted from them (not recorded which). The sequence came from an adult woman who had mild COVID-19 (a few samples of this study predate the infection). Cell type and time point are not known. The V call is TRBV24-1, the J call TRBJ1-5, with D hard to call. CDR3 coding DNA: TGTGCCACCAGTGACCCGTTAGGACAGCCCCAGCATTTT. It specifies CATSDPLGQPQHF.